The 24 T cell receptor beta chains below all came from one sample that was sequenced in a study of blood T cell repertoires in COVID-19. Data came from immunoSEQ multiplex PCR; TCRdb stores just in-frame clones and leaves some out. This table holds approximately 70,000 clones, 70% to 90% found once. The sequenced sample was peripheral blood. The receptors here all came from a man between 65 and 85 years old with active or convalescent COVID-19.

This chain joins TRBV18 and TRBJ2-5, with a weak D call TRBD1 (8 bases). The germline V and J ends were trimmed by 1 base and 5 bases, with 17 bases remaining between them. The CDR3 length is 16 residues. Germline CDR1 reads KGHSH; CDR2 reads LQKENI. CDR3 protein: CASSPLGQGGVETQYF. The CDR3 region has the DNA TGTGCCAGCTCACCACTCGGACAGGGAGGGGTGGAGACCCAGTACTTC.

The chain couples TRBV28 to TRBJ1-1; D may be TRBD1 (6 bases). This CDR3 has 16 residues. CDR1 is MDHEN, CDR2 SYDVKM, per germline. Trimming pared 6 bases from V and 0 bases from J, leaving 17 bases between. The CDR3 loop reads CASRSRDNFLNTEAFF. CDR3 nucleotides: TGTGCCAGCAGAAGTCGGGACAACTTCTTGAACACTGAAGCTTTCTTT.

The chain has TRBV10-3 and TRBJ2-3, with 9 bases matching TRBD1. The germline V gene has CDR1 ENHRY and CDR2 SYGVKD. The junction had 2 bases not matched to a gene; V was cut back by 0 bases and J by 4 bases. The CDR3 contains 15 residues. The CDR3 spells CAISESNRGPDTQYF. The CDR3, as DNA: TGTGCCATCAGTGAGTCGAACAGGGGGCCAGATACGCAGTATTTT.

Worth noting for this clone: The sample carries other DNA sequences with the same CDR3. The genes are TRBV3-1 (or the pseudogene TRBV3-2) and TRBJ2-1, with D tentatively TRBD1 (7 bases). Germline lookup yields CDR1 LGHDT and CDR2 YNNKEL (reference sequence). The CDR3 sequence is 14 residues long. With 5 bases removed from V and 6 bases from J, the gap between germline ends came to 14 bases. The CDR3 region is CASSLRQGGNEQFF. Written as DNA, the CDR3 is TGTGCCAGCAGCTTGCGACAGGGAGGCAATGAGCAGTTCTTC.

This sequence joins TRBV9 and TRBJ2-1; 7 bases are shared with TRBD2. Germline CDR1 is SGDLS and CDR2 is YYNGEE. The CDR3 is made up of 13 amino acids. The V and J ends lost 4 bases and 7 bases, in that order; junction bases with no gene match: 5. Here the CDR3 DNA reads TGTGCCAGCAGCCCCGGACTAGAGAATGAGCAGTTCTTC. Translation: CASSPGLENEQFF. Complete variable domain (other parts from reference TRBV9 and TRBJ2-1): DSGVTQTPKHLITATGQRVTLRCSPRSGDLSVYWYQQSLDQGLQFLIQYYNGEERAKGNILERFSAQQFPDLHSELNLSSLELGDSALYFCASSPGLENEQFFGPGTRLTVL.

The chain carries TRBV11-3 and TRBJ1-1; tentative D call: TRBD1 (6 bases). This CDR3 has 13 residues. Trimming removed 1 base from V and 10 bases from J, with 13 bases in between. Germline CDR1 is SGHNT and CDR2 is YENEEA. This chain's CDR3 is CASSLGREGGAFF. The CDR3 coding sequence is TGTGCCAGCAGCTTAGGCCGGGAGGGGGGAGCTTTCTTT.

This clone showed up just once. This chain uses TRBV15 with TRBJ2-3; tentative D call: TRBD2 (6 bases). The CDR3 length is 12 residues. V shed 8 bases and J shed 5 bases, with 11 bases lying between them. Germline V gene data show CDR1 as LNHNV and CDR2 as YYDKDF (reference sequence). The CDR3 coding sequence is TGTGCCACCGCTACCGGGAGAGATACGCAGTATTTT. Translated: CATATGRDTQYF.

V and J are TRBV10-3 and TRBJ1-1, with 8 bases that match TRBD1. Germline CDR1 is ENHRY and CDR2 is SYGVKD. The CDR3 runs 16 residues. V gave up 11 bases and J gave up 1 base; unmatched junction bases: 15. CDR3 DNA sequence: TGTGCCGGAGCGGGGGGCCAGGGGGCGCGGAACACTGAAGCTTTCTTT. Translating it yields CAGAGGQGARNTEAFF.

The rearrangement uses TRBV24-1 and TRBJ2-2; D gene ambiguous. The length of the CDR3 is 14 residues. Trimming took 6 bases from V and 2 from J, leaving 9 bases between them. Germline CDR1 KGHDR, CDR2 SFDVKD. As DNA, the CDR3 is TGTGCCACCAGTTGGTCCAGAAACACCGGGGAGCTGTTTTTT. Translated: CATSWSRNTGELFF.

This clone was picked up one time. The chain links TRBV5-1 to TRBJ1-3; TRBD1 is a possible D gene (6 bases). Looked up from germline, CDR1 is SGHRS and CDR2 is YFSETQ. CDR3 length: 18 amino acids. The ends were cut back, 3 bases at V and 2 bases at J, with 21 bases in the middle. The chain's CDR3 is CASSSGPRTGFAGNTIYF. The CDR3 DNA reads TGCGCCAGCAGCTCGGGACCCAGAACAGGGTTCGCTGGAAACACCATATATTTT.

This rearrangement joins TRBV2 to TRBJ1-4; 8 bases fit TRBD1. The ends lost 6 bases at V and 8 bases at J; junction bases unmatched: 8. Germline CDR1 reads SNHLY; CDR2 reads FYNNEI. The CDR3 is 14 residues long. The CDR3 bases are TGTGCCAGCAGCCCGGACAGGGCAAGGGAAAAACTGTTTTTT. Translated: CASSPDRAREKLFF.

The chain has TRBV11-3 and TRBJ2-3, with a tentative D call TRBD2 (6 bases). CDR3 size: 16 residues. Germline V CDR1 and CDR2: SGHNT, YENEEA. V shed 8 bases and J shed 0 bases, with 18 bases lying between them. The CDR3 DNA reads TGTGCCAGCGGGACTTTTTCAAGACCTAGCACAGATACGCAGTATTTT. As protein: CASGTFSRPSTDTQYF.

Only a few counts were recorded for this clone. The CDR3 region has the DNA TGTGCCAGCAGTTTCCTAGCGGGAGGGCTTGGGGAGACCCAGTACTTC. Translating gives CASSFLAGGLGETQYF. The J gene is TRBJ2-5, the V gene TRBV28, with 12 bases lining up with TRBD2. The CDR3 spans 16 residues. Germline loops: CDR1 MDHEN, CDR2 SYDVKM. With 3 bases clipped from V and 5 bases from J, the junction kept 7 bases outside the gene matches.

The chain links TRBV7-2 to TRBJ2-7; 10 bases are a match to TRBD1. The ends lost 3 bases at V and 5 bases at J; junction bases unmatched: 10. Germline CDR1 is SGHTA and CDR2 is FQGNSA. There are 16 residues in the CDR3. CDR3 nucleotide sequence: TGTGCCAGCAGCTTTCGGGGACAGGGGACGGTTAACGAGCAGTACTTC. This sequence encodes CASSFRGQGTVNEQYF.

The rearrangement uses TRBV2 and TRBJ1-1; TRBD1 might be the D (5 bases). The CDR3 runs to 13 residues. The germline V gene encodes CDR1 SNHLY and CDR2 FYNNEI. Trimming left V 6 bases short and J 5 bases short, with 13 bases between. The CDR3 region is CASSRDFVTEAFF. CDR3 bases: TGTGCCAGCAGCCGGGACTTTGTAACTGAAGCTTTCTTT.

This sequence joins TRBV6-2 or TRBV6-3 and TRBJ2-5; D possibly corresponds to TRBD2 (5 bases). The CDR3 totals 11 residues. V gave up 2 bases and J gave up 7 bases, with 5 bases separating them. Looked up from germline, CDR1 is MNHEY and CDR2 is SVGEGT. CDR3 loop: CASSYRGTQYF. The DNA of the CDR3 is TGTGCCAGCAGTTACCGGGGGACCCAGTACTTC.

V gene TRBV5-1 combines with J gene TRBJ2-3; D is ambiguous. The CDR3 covers 14 residues. Trimming pared 4 bases from V and 0 bases from J, leaving 9 bases between. Germline lookup yields CDR1 SGHRS and CDR2 YFSETQ. The CDR3 spells CASSPRSSTDTQYF. The DNA for the CDR3 is TGCGCCAGCAGCCCCCGTTCTAGCACAGATACGCAGTATTTT.

V is TRBV3-1 (or the pseudogene TRBV3-2) and J is TRBJ1-3, with a tentative D call TRBD1 (5 bases). Looked up from germline, CDR1 is LGHDT and CDR2 is YNNKEL (reference sequence). V was shortened by 6 bases and J by 3 bases, with 18 bases between the two germline ends. CDR3 length: 16 residues. The DNA for the CDR3 is TGTGCCAGCAGTCTAGCAGGGAGGATAGATGGAAACACCATATATTTT. This sequence encodes CASSLAGRIDGNTIYF.

The V gene is TRBV28, the J gene TRBJ1-2; tentative D call: TRBD1 (6 bases). This CDR3 has 17 residues. V lost 5 bases to trimming and J lost 1 base, with 20 bases between them. CDR1 and CDR2 (germline): MDHEN, SYDVKM. The CDR3 bases are TGTGCCAGCAGTCCCGTGGGCAGGGGCCGTTATAACTATGGCTACACCTTC. Its translation is CASSPVGRGRYNYGYTF.

The V call is TRBV27, the J call TRBJ1-1, with a weak D call TRBD1 (6 bases). Trimming took 6 bases from V and 4 from J, leaving 9 bases between them. The CDR3 length is 12 residues. Germline V lookup: CDR1 MNHEY, CDR2 SMNVEV (reference sequence). The CDR3 sequence: CASRTGITEAFF. The CDR3 DNA reads as TGTGCCAGCAGAACAGGGATCACTGAAGCTTTCTTT.

The gene calls are TRBV28 and TRBJ1-4, with TRBD1 matching over 7 bases. This CDR3 spans 16 amino acids. V was clipped by 2 bases and J by 4 bases; unmatched bases: 7. CDR1 MDHEN and CDR2 SYDVKM come from the germline V gene. CDR3 region: CASSLDPGQSNEKLFF. CDR3 nucleotides: TGTGCCAGCAGTTTAGACCCGGGACAGAGTAATGAAAAACTGTTTTTT.

The chain is built from TRBV5-1 and TRBJ2-7; TRBD2 agrees at 12 bases. Germline CDR1 and CDR2: SGHRS and YFSETQ. Trimming cost V 5 bases and J 5 bases; bases outside gene matches: 5. The CDR3 contains 14 residues. This chain's CDR3 is CASRTSGSFHEQYF. Here the CDR3 DNA reads TGCGCCAGCAGGACTAGCGGGAGTTTCCACGAGCAGTACTTC.

The CDR3 loop reads CASSHYAGAGTDTQYF. In DNA form, the CDR3 reads TGTGCCAGCAGTCATTACGCGGGAGCGGGCACAGATACGCAGTATTTT. The chain joins TRBV6-6 to TRBJ2-3; 7 positions match TRBD2. This CDR3 comprises 16 residues. J was trimmed by 1 base and V by 5 bases; bases with no gene match: 9. Germline CDR1 reads MNHNY; CDR2 reads SVGAGI (reference sequence).

V is TRBV28 and J is TRBJ2-7, with D perhaps TRBD2 (5 bases). Trimming cost V 1 base and J 3 bases, with 10 bases left between them. Germline lookup yields CDR1 MDHEN and CDR2 SYDVKM. This CDR3 contains 14 residues. The CDR3 bases are TGTGCCAGCAGTTTATCGGGATTGGACTACGAGCAGTACTTC. It yields the protein CASSLSGLDYEQYF.